This TCR beta chain was obtained from a study of CD8 T cells in ankylosing spondylitis. The CDR3 totals 14 residues. Germline trimming cut 5 bases from V and 6 bases from J; bases unmatched to any gene: 8. General study findings and limits: Previous work reported some of these motif variants in the synovial fluid and blood of reactive arthritis. Typical of ankylosing spondylitis blood, it appeared, was a TCR beta motif of several highly homologous variants.

This clonotype was detected only once. The antigen is unknown. From the 5' RACE reads, TCRdb called clonotypes with MiXCR, one entry per CDR3 protein. Of some 840,000 distinct CDR3 sequences in the sample, around 11% were seen once. The sample was blood, either unsorted or a sorted T cell fraction (not recorded which). The receptor was derived from a male donor with ankylosing spondylitis. The rearrangement links TRBV12-3 or TRBV12-4 to TRBJ2-5; 8 bases align to TRBD2. The CDR3 region is CASSPRGGRKTQYF. The CDR3, as DNA: TGTGCCAGCAGTCCCCGGGGGGGCCGAAAGACCCAGTACTTC.